The 3 T cell receptor beta chains below all came from one sample that was sequenced in a study of T cell responses to AZD1222 COVID-19 vaccine. The assay was immunoSEQ multiplex PCR, and TCRdb's table has in-frame clones only and misses some. This table has about 140,000 clones, around nine tenths appearing once. The sample was peripheral blood, taken on day 0 of AZD1222 vaccination. The receptors shown here come from an adult in good health.

With regard to this clone: A junction end diverges from the germline sequence, so it may reflect a read error. Within the sample, other DNA sequences also encode this same CDR3. The chain carries TRBV13 and TRBJ1-6; D gene ambiguous. Per the germline V gene, CDR1 is PRHDT and CDR2 is FYEKMQ (reference sequence). CDR3 size: 12 residues. The CDR3 here is CASSLGVSPLHF. The CDR3 DNA sequence: TGTGCCAGTAGCTTAGGTGTTTCACCCCTCCACTTT.

The chain couples TRBV28 to TRBJ1-5; possible D gene TRBD1, 5 bases. Looked up from germline, CDR1 is MDHEN and CDR2 is SYDVKM. Trimming stripped 8 bases from V and 12 bases from J, with 17 bases between. The CDR3 has 12 amino acids. The CDR3 DNA follows: TGTGCCAGCTGGGGGATGAGCCCGCTCCAGCATTTT. Translation gives CASWGMSPLQHF. The whole variable domain, remainder taken from reference TRBV28 and TRBJ1-5, is DVKVTQSSRYLVKRTGEKVFLECVQDMDHENMFWYRQDPGLGLRLIYFSYDVKMKEKGDIPEGYSVSREKKERFSLILESASTNQTSMYLCASWGMSPLQHFGDGTRLSIL.

The V call is TRBV7-9, the J call TRBJ2-5, with 9 bases aligning to TRBD2. The CDR3 length is 16 residues. V shed 5 bases, J shed 1 base, and the junction held 8 bases outside the gene matches. Germline V CDR1 and CDR2: SEHNR, FQNEAQ (reference sequence). The CDR3 protein is CASSPRLAALQETQYF. Here the CDR3 DNA reads TGTGCCAGCAGCCCGAGACTAGCGGCGCTCCAAGAGACCCAGTACTTC. Drawing the rest from reference TRBV7-9 and TRBJ2-5, the complete variable domain is DTGVSQNPRHKITKRGQNVTFRCDPISEHNRLYWYRQTLGQGPEFLTYFQNEAQLEKSRLLSDRFSAERPKGSFSTLEIQRTEQGDSAMYLCASSPRLAALQETQYFGPGTRLLVL.